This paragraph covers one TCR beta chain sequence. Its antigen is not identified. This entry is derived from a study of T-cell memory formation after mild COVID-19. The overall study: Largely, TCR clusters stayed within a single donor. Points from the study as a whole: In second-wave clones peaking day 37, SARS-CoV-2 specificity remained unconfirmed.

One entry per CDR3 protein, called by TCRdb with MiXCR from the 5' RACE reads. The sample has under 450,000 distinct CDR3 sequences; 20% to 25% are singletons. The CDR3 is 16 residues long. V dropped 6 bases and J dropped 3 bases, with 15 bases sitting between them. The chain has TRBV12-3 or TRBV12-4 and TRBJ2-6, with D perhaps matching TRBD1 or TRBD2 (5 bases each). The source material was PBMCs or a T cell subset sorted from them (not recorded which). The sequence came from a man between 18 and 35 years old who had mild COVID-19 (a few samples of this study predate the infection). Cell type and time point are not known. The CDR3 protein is CASRAGTLFGANVLTF. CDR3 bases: TGTGCCAGCAGAGCCGGGACGTTGTTTGGGGCCAACGTCCTGACTTTC.